This T cell receptor beta chain was documented in a study of blood T cell repertoires in COVID-19. Enrolled through a virtual design, the participants were between roughly 18 and 90 years of age and came from under 25 US areas. Recovered participants had two consecutive negative NP/OP PCR tests, healthcare professional clearance, or symptom resolution. Assay: immunoSEQ multiplex PCR; the TCRdb copy retains only in-frame clones and omits some. This sample has more than 200,000 clones, with 85% to 90% found just once. The junction had 7 bases not matched to a gene; V was cut back by 5 bases and J by 5 bases. This CDR3 is 14 amino acids long. Looked up from germline, CDR1 is MNHEY and CDR2 is SVGEGT.

This receptor was identified in a man in his forties who had recovered from COVID-19. Sequencing input: PBMCs or T cells enriched from blood (not recorded which). The genes are TRBV6-2 or TRBV6-3 and TRBJ2-5; 8 nucleotides agree with TRBD2. The CDR3 DNA sequence: TGTGCCAGCAGTAGGAGCGGGGGTCCGGAGACCCAGTACTTC. This codes for CASSRSGGPETQYF.